Following are 27 T cell receptor beta chains from one sample sequenced in a study of shared clonotypes between healthy human individuals. Data came from immunoSEQ multiplex PCR; TCRdb stores just in-frame clones and leaves some out. The table records about 2.4 million clones, around nine tenths of them present only once. Material: naive CD4+ T cells sorted from blood. Subset: CD45RA+ positively selected. These receptors all come from a young man in good health.

As concerns this clone: The sample carries other DNA sequences with the same CDR3. The chain is built from TRBV6-6 and TRBJ2-7; the D is unclear. The CDR3 has 11 amino acids. The V end lost 5 bases, the J end lost 3 bases, and 5 bases lay between the germline ends. Germline lookup yields CDR1 MNHNY and CDR2 SVGAGI (reference sequence). This CDR3 reads CASSPLYEQYF. The DNA of the CDR3 is TGTGCCAGCAGTCCCCTCTACGAGCAGTACTTC.

This chain joins TRBV28 and TRBJ2-4; TRBD1 matches at 9 bases. This CDR3 has 15 amino acids. J was trimmed by 3 bases and V by 4 bases; bases with no gene match: 4. Germline CDR1 reads MDHEN; CDR2 reads SYDVKM. CDR3 sequence reads: CASSSGQGSKNIQYF. In DNA, the CDR3 is TGTGCCAGCAGTTCCGGACAGGGGAGCAAAAACATTCAGTACTTC.

This clone came up a few times. V gene TRBV2 combines with J gene TRBJ1-1; D is possibly TRBD1 (5 bases). CDR3 length: 13 residues. Trimming cost V 2 bases and J 7 bases, with 11 bases left between them. Germline V gives CDR1 SNHLY, CDR2 FYNNEI. The CDR3 DNA reads TGTGCCAGCAGTGAACAGGGACTTAATGAAGCTTTCTTT. Encoded protein: CASSEQGLNEAFF.

The V and J genes are TRBV7-9 and TRBJ2-1; no firm D call. Germline V gene lookup returns CDR1 SEHNR and CDR2 FQNEAQ (reference sequence). There are 12 residues in the CDR3. V dropped 6 bases and J dropped 6 bases, with 9 bases sitting between them. The CDR3 protein is CASSLFINEQFF. The CDR3 DNA sequence: TGTGCCAGCAGTTTATTTATCAATGAGCAGTTCTTC.

The chain is built from TRBV7-9 and TRBJ2-5; 8 bases line up with TRBD2. The length of the CDR3 is 16 residues. Germline CDR1 reads SEHNR; CDR2 reads FQNEAQ (reference sequence). V dropped 8 bases and J dropped 1; count of bases not matched to a gene: 12. CDR3 loop: CASEREGSGPQETQYF. CDR3 bases: TGTGCCAGCGAACGGGAGGGTAGCGGGCCCCAAGAGACCCAGTACTTC.

The chain carries TRBV7-9 and TRBJ2-1, with TRBD1 matching over 8 bases. CDR3 size: 15 residues. V lost 5 bases, J lost 7 bases, and 10 bases stayed unmatched. Per the germline V gene, CDR1 is SEHNR and CDR2 is FQNEAQ (reference sequence). CDR3 nucleotides: TGTGCCAGCAGCATGTCAGGGGGCGCGAGAAATGAGCAGTTCTTC. This gives the protein CASSMSGGARNEQFF.

This chain joins TRBV9 and TRBJ2-1, with 9 bases lining up with TRBD2. This CDR3 contains 16 residues. The J segment lost 9 bases and the V segment lost 3 bases, leaving 13 bases of the junction unmatched. Germline V gene data show CDR1 as SGDLS and CDR2 as YYNGEE. The CDR3 bases are TGTGCCAGCAGCGCCTCAGCCGGGGGCGGGAGGGCTGAGCAGTTCTTC. It codes for CASSASAGGGRAEQFF. The full variable domain, in which reference TRBV9 and TRBJ2-1 provide the parts outside the CDR3, is DSGVTQTPKHLITATGQRVTLRCSPRSGDLSVYWYQQSLDQGLQFLIQYYNGEERAKGNILERFSAQQFPDLHSELNLSSLELGDSALYFCASSASAGGGRAEQFFGPGTRLTVL.

The CDR3 DNA follows: TGTGCCAGCAGCTTTACCGGGACAGCTAACTATGGCTACACCTTC. Encoded protein: CASSFTGTANYGYTF. This chain joins TRBV7-9 and TRBJ1-2, with 7 positions matching TRBD1. This CDR3 is built from 15 residues. V gave up 3 bases and J gave up 0 bases; unmatched junction bases: 4. Germline CDR1 and CDR2: SEHNR and FQNEAQ (reference sequence).

DNA for the CDR3: TGTGCCAGCAGTGCCACAGGGTCGGCTGAGCAGTTCTTC. Protein product: CASSATGSAEQFF. This chain uses TRBV6-1 with TRBJ2-1, with D maybe TRBD1 (6 bases). V was clipped by 4 bases and J by 9 bases, with 13 bases between them. CDR3 size: 13 residues. CDR1 and CDR2 from the germline V gene are MNHNS and SASEGT.

The chain links TRBV9 to TRBJ2-3, with TRBD1 matching over 7 bases. The CDR3 extends over 17 amino acids. V lost 0 bases to trimming and J lost 1 base; unmatched junction nucleotides: 8. Looked up from germline, CDR1 is SGDLS and CDR2 is YYNGEE. CDR3: CASSVDLRGLGTDTQYF. CDR3 nucleotide sequence: TGTGCCAGCAGCGTAGATTTAAGGGGGCTTGGCACAGATACGCAGTATTTT.

The rearrangement links TRBV10-3 to TRBJ2-2; D not resolved. The ends were cut back, 7 bases at V and 7 bases at J, with 16 bases in the middle. Germline CDR1 reads ENHRY; CDR2 reads SYGVKD. This CDR3 comprises 14 residues. For the CDR3, the DNA is TGTGCCATCAACCAGGACCCCAACGGCGGGGAGCTGTTTTTT. Residues: CAINQDPNGGELFF.

V gene TRBV7-3 combines with J gene TRBJ1-2; 7 bases are shared with TRBD1. V dropped 2 bases and J dropped 0; count of bases not matched to a gene: 3. Germline CDR1 is SGHTA and CDR2 is FQGTGA. The CDR3 sequence is 15 residues long. The CDR3, as DNA: TGTGCCAGCAGCTTAGGGGGGACAGCTAACTATGGCTACACCTTC. Its protein product is CASSLGGTANYGYTF.

The CDR3 is CASSTNTGELFF. DNA for the CDR3: TGTGCCAGCAGCACGAACACCGGGGAGCTGTTTTTT. The chain uses TRBV7-2 and TRBJ2-2; D unclear. Trimming took off 5 bases at V and 0 bases at J, with 1 base between the two ends. This CDR3 contains 12 residues. Per the germline V gene, CDR1 is SGHTA and CDR2 is FQGNSA.

This clone was seen once. The chain joins TRBV28 to TRBJ1-1; D not certain. The CDR3 extends over 15 amino acids. The germline CDR1 and CDR2 sequences are MDHEN and SYDVKM. Trimming left V 6 bases short and J 7 bases short, with 21 bases between. CDR3 sequence reads: CASSTPGRVKGEAFF. CDR3 in DNA: TGTGCCAGCAGCACCCCCGGCCGCGTGAAGGGTGAAGCTTTCTTT.

V gene TRBV5-1 combines with J gene TRBJ2-7; D is possibly TRBD1 or TRBD2 (5 bases each). Trimming shortened V by 1 base and J by 0 bases, and 8 bases separated the two germline ends. The CDR3 length is 14 residues. Germline values: CDR1 SGHRS, CDR2 YFSETQ. As DNA, the CDR3 is TGCGCCAGCAGCTTGCTCGGGGCCTCCTACGAGCAGTACTTC. It is translated as CASSLLGASYEQYF. The full variable domain, its missing parts supplied by reference TRBV5-1 and TRBJ2-7, is KAGVTQTPRYLIKTRGQQVTLSCSPISGHRSVSWYQQTPGQGLQFLFEYFSETQRNKGNFPGRFSGRQFSNSRSEMNVSTLELGDSALYLCASSLLGASYEQYFGPGTRLTVT.

V is TRBV4-2 and J is TRBJ2-2; 9 positions agree with TRBD1. V lost 3 bases to trimming and J lost 2 bases; unmatched junction nucleotides: 10. This CDR3 is 18 amino acids long. The V gene's germline CDR1 is LGHNA and CDR2 YNFKEQ. The CDR3 DNA follows: TGTGCCAGCAGCCAGGCCGATACAGGGGGCGGAAACACCGGGGAGCTGTTTTTT. Translated: CASSQADTGGGNTGELFF.

The rearrangement joins TRBV7-8 to TRBJ1-4; D is undetermined. V lost 1 base and J 1 base, leaving 7 bases between the germline ends. The germline CDR1 and CDR2 sequences are SGHVS and FQNEAQ. This CDR3 has 15 amino acids. The CDR3 coding sequence is TGTGCCAGCAGCTTAGATGGAGAAACTAATGAAAAACTGTTTTTT. This encodes CASSLDGETNEKLFF.

This chain connects TRBV4-1 to TRBJ2-2; 11 bases agree with TRBD2. The CDR3 loop spans 15 amino acids. The junction had 7 bases not matched to a gene; V was cut back by 7 bases and J by 6 bases. Germline CDR1 MGHRA, CDR2 YSYEKL. This CDR3 reads CASTPGSGGAGELFF. CDR3 in DNA: TGCGCCAGCACCCCGGGTAGCGGGGGGGCCGGGGAGCTGTTTTTT.

V usage is TRBV5-1 and J usage is TRBJ2-7, with 8 bases fitting TRBD2. The CDR3 loop spans 15 amino acids. From germline, CDR1 is SGHRS and CDR2 YFSETQ. V shed 5 bases, J shed 0 bases, and the junction held 7 bases outside the gene matches. Here the CDR3 reads CASSVSGGSSYEQYF. CDR3 in DNA: TGCGCCAGCAGTGTCAGCGGGGGAAGCTCCTACGAGCAGTACTTC.

Remarks on this clone: Other DNA sequences from this sample encode an identical CDR3 as well. CDR3 residues: CASSPTASNTEAFF. The CDR3 nucleotides are TGTGCCAGCTCACCAACGGCCTCGAACACTGAAGCTTTCTTT. This chain links TRBV18 with TRBJ1-1; D not certain. Germline assignment: CDR1 KGHSH and CDR2 LQKENI. Trimming left V 2 bases short and J 1 base short, with 8 bases between. This CDR3 has 14 residues.

CDR3 sequence: CASSEGRGRTRRFSSYNSPLHF. CDR3 DNA: TGTGCCAGCAGTGAAGGGCGCGGTCGGACAAGACGGTTTAGCTCCTATAATTCACCCCTCCACTTT. The V gene is TRBV6-1, the J gene TRBJ1-6, with D maybe TRBD1 (5 bases). This CDR3 spans 22 amino acids. V was pared by 1 base and J by 0 bases, with 25 bases between. In germline, CDR1 is MNHNS, CDR2 SASEGT.

V gene TRBV29-1 combines with J gene TRBJ1-2, with a possible D match to TRBD1 (5 bases). CDR1 is SQVTM and CDR2 is ANQGSEA in the germline V gene. V lost 0 bases and J 8 bases, leaving 13 bases between the germline ends. This CDR3 region has 13 residues. CDR3 loop: CSVEDRQGRGYTF. The CDR3 region has the DNA TGCAGCGTTGAAGATCGCCAGGGCCGGGGCTACACCTTC.

The chain is built from TRBV7-2 and TRBJ2-1, with no clear D. Germline V gene lookup returns CDR1 SGHTA and CDR2 FQGNSA. This CDR3 comprises 13 residues. Between the trimmed V and J ends, which lost 1 base and 9 bases, there was a span of 10 bases. The CDR3: CASSLDQGVEQFF. The CDR3 nucleotides read TGTGCCAGCAGCTTAGACCAAGGTGTTGAGCAGTTCTTC.

The rearrangement uses TRBV7-9 and TRBJ2-5, with TRBD1 matching 10 bases. Per the germline V gene, CDR1 is SEHNR and CDR2 is FQNEAQ (reference sequence). J lost 5 bases, V lost 5 bases, and 8 bases had no gene match. This CDR3 comprises 15 residues. CDR3 coding DNA: TGTGCCAGCAGCCCCGGGACAGGGGTACGCGAGACCCAGTACTTC. Protein product: CASSPGTGVRETQYF.

CDR3 protein: CASSDPGSATEAFF. The CDR3 DNA reads as TGTGCCAGCAGTGACCCCGGCAGTGCCACTGAAGCTTTCTTT. The chain recombines TRBV6-1 with TRBJ1-1, with D uncertain. This CDR3 contains 14 residues. V lost 3 bases and J 4 bases, leaving 12 bases between the germline ends. The germline CDR1 and CDR2 sequences are MNHNS and SASEGT.

This chain connects TRBV5-1 to TRBJ1-1; D ambiguous. The CDR3 extends over 15 amino acids. V gave up 5 bases and J gave up 0 bases, with 14 bases separating them. Germline CDR1 is SGHRS and CDR2 is YFSETQ. CDR3 bases: TGCGCCAGCAGTAAACGGACCGCTATGAACACTGAAGCTTTCTTT. This encodes CASSKRTAMNTEAFF.

The table lists this clone with a few counts. The chain combines TRBV6-6 with TRBJ1-1; D is unresolved. The CDR3 extends over 13 amino acids. Germline-derived CDR1 and CDR2 are MNHNY and SVGAGI (reference sequence). The germline V and J ends were trimmed by 7 bases and 0 bases, with 9 bases remaining between them. DNA for the CDR3: TGTGCCAGCAATCCGATCATGAACACTGAAGCTTTCTTT. This translates into CASNPIMNTEAFF.